One and the same sample provided the 21 T cell receptor beta chains below, sequenced in a study of blood T cells in healthy people across ages. Combining a sample-barcoded 5' primer with a J-beta primer mix, a second PCR ran for roughly 7 to 12 cycles. TCRdb reprocessed the 5' RACE reads via MiXCR and lists one record per CDR3 protein. Here the sample spans roughly 550,000 distinct CDR3 sequences, around 24% being singletons. The sample was also linked to a second study, of T cells of mothers and their children.

The specimen sequenced was blood. All receptors derive from a boy younger than 18 in good health.

This clonotype showed up just a few times. A read error may produce the germline difference seen at one junction end. The rearrangement uses TRBV14 and TRBJ1-2; 8 nucleotides align to TRBD1. This CDR3 is built from 15 residues. Germline CDR1 is SGHDN and CDR2 is FVKESK. The DNA of the CDR3 is TGTGCCAGCAGCCACCACCGGGACAGGAACTCTGGCTACACCTTC. Protein product: CASSHHRDRNSGYTF.

The rearrangement links TRBV5-1 to TRBJ2-5; D remains ambiguous. Germline V gene lookup returns CDR1 SGHRS and CDR2 YFSETQ. The length of the CDR3 is 15 residues. V lost 0 bases and J lost 5, with 14 bases in between. The CDR3 here is CASSLVRNPRETQYF. CDR3 sequence (DNA): TGCGCCAGCAGCTTGGTTCGGAACCCTCGGGAGACCCAGTACTTC.

At least ten counts were recorded for this clonotype. The chain uses TRBV6-4 and TRBJ2-3; D remains ambiguous. The CDR3 contains 15 residues. The germline V gene encodes CDR1 MRHNA and CDR2 SNTAGT. V dropped 2 bases and J dropped 4 bases, with 13 bases sitting between them. CDR3 sequence: CASSDVRSGPDTQYF. The CDR3 DNA follows: TGTGCCAGCAGTGACGTTAGGTCCGGCCCAGATACGCAGTATTTT.

This chain joins TRBV19 and TRBJ2-1, with 10 bases fitting TRBD2. In germline, CDR1 is LNHDA, CDR2 SQIVND (reference sequence). J was trimmed by 3 bases and V by 2 bases; bases with no gene match: 7. The CDR3 length is 17 residues. The CDR3 DNA reads TGTGCCAGTAGTATAAACCTAGCGGGAGCAAACTACAATGAGCAGTTCTTC. Translating it yields CASSINLAGANYNEQFF.

This clonotype was seen more than once but under ten times. V gene TRBV7-2 combines with J gene TRBJ2-5; 7 nucleotides align to TRBD1. V shed 5 bases and J 5 bases; nucleotides not matched to a gene: 5. Looked up from germline, CDR1 is SGHTA and CDR2 is FQGNSA. There are 13 residues in the CDR3. CDR3 protein: CASSGQAAETQYF. The CDR3 bases are TGTGCCAGCAGCGGACAGGCGGCGGAGACCCAGTACTTC. Complete variable domain (other parts from reference TRBV7-2 and TRBJ2-5): GAGVSQSPSNKVTEKGKDVELRCDPISGHTALYWYRQSLGQGLEFLIYFQGNSAPDKSGLPSDRFSAERTGGSVSTLTIQRTQQEDSAVYLCASSGQAAETQYFGPGTRLLVL.

A few counts support this clonotype. The chain couples TRBV5-1 to TRBJ2-5, with 13 bases aligning to TRBD2. Trimming cost V 3 bases and J 1 base; bases outside gene matches: 9. Germline V gene sequence: CDR1 SGHRS, CDR2 YFSETQ. The CDR3 is 18 amino acids. The CDR3 bases are TGCGCCAGCAGCTACCTCGGACTAGCGGGAGTTGCCCAAGAGACCCAGTACTTC. It translates to CASSYLGLAGVAQETQYF.

This chain uses TRBV6-5 with TRBJ2-5; 8 bases line up with TRBD1. The J call is doubtful: the DNA matches TRBJ2-7 better. CDR3 length: 15 amino acids. The germline V gene encodes CDR1 MNHEY and CDR2 SVGAGI. The CDR3 nucleotides read TGTGCCAGCAGTTCGGGACAGGAGATAATCTACGAGCAGTACTTC. It is translated as CASSSGQEIIYEQYF.

On this clonotype itself: One end of the junction varies from germline; a read error may be responsible. The chain recombines TRBV12-5 with TRBJ2-1; 7 nucleotides match TRBD2. The CDR3 is 17 residues long. Germline V gene sequence: CDR1 LGHNT, CDR2 FRNRAP. The CDR3 here is CASGLVIAGRSYNEQFF. CDR3 nucleotide sequence: TGTGCTAGTGGCTTGGTGATAGCGGGTCGATCTTACAATGAGCAGTTCTTC.

The chain employs TRBV4-3 and TRBJ2-4, with D possibly being TRBD2 (5 bases). This CDR3 has 14 residues. Trimming removed 1 base at V and 12 bases at J, with 16 bases between. Germline V CDR1 and CDR2: LGHNA, YSLEER. The CDR3 is CASSQVYEGPDQYF. The CDR3 DNA reads TGCGCCAGCAGCCAAGTATACGAGGGCCCCGATCAGTACTTC.

V gene TRBV28 combines with J gene TRBJ2-7; 7 bases agree with TRBD2. CDR3 size: 14 residues. Per the germline V gene, CDR1 is MDHEN and CDR2 is SYDVKM. The junction had 9 bases not matched to a gene; V was cut back by 3 bases and J by 7 bases. CDR3 in amino acids: CASSFIGGGGEQYF. In DNA, the CDR3 is TGTGCCAGCAGTTTTATAGGCGGCGGGGGTGAGCAGTACTTC. Full variable domain (remainder filled in from reference TRBV28 and TRBJ2-7): DVKVTQSSRYLVKRTGEKVFLECVQDMDHENMFWYRQDPGLGLRLIYFSYDVKMKEKGDIPEGYSVSREKKERFSLILESASTNQTSMYLCASSFIGGGGEQYFGPGTRLTVT.

J is TRBJ2-5 and V is TRBV4-3; D remains unclear. Germline CDR1 is LGHNA and CDR2 is YSLEER. This CDR3 region has 15 residues. The V end was cut by 0 bases, the J end by 5 bases, with 13 bases between. This CDR3 reads CASSQDLGVRETQYF. In DNA, the CDR3 is TGCGCCAGCAGCCAAGATCTTGGGGTTCGGGAGACCCAGTACTTC.

V usage is TRBV2 and J usage is TRBJ1-1, with a tentative D call TRBD1 (5 bases). Germline lookup yields CDR1 SNHLY and CDR2 FYNNEI. V was cut by 1 base and J by 3 bases, with 15 bases left in between. This CDR3 region has 16 residues. CDR3 in amino acids: CASSEDVSSGDTEAFF. The CDR3 DNA reads TGTGCCAGCAGTGAAGACGTGAGCTCGGGGGACACTGAAGCTTTCTTT.

This clonotype was detected only a few times. This likely comes from a read error, as the CDR3 has no conserved phenylalanine or tryptophan at its end. This chain links TRBV29-1 with TRBJ2-1, with TRBD1 matching 8 bases. In germline, CDR1 is SQVTM, CDR2 ANQGSEA. This CDR3 has 14 amino acids. J lost 2 bases, V lost 6 bases, and 6 bases had no gene match. CDR3: CSVDGTGAYNEQFL. In nucleotides, the CDR3 is TGCAGCGTCGACGGGACAGGAGCCTACAATGAGCAGTTCCTC.

The V call is TRBV6-5, the J call TRBJ2-4; D unresolved. CDR1 is MNHEY and CDR2 is SVGAGI in the germline V gene. V shed 7 bases and J shed 4 bases, with 17 bases lying between them. The CDR3 totals 15 residues. The CDR3 DNA follows: TGTGCCAGCACCCGATCTTCCGGGCTAAAAAACATTCAGTACTTC. This encodes CASTRSSGLKNIQYF.

This clonotype appeared a few times. The chain joins TRBV28 to TRBJ2-5, with 7 bases identical to TRBD1. Trimming took 6 bases from V and 1 from J; bases not matched to a gene: 8. Germline CDR1 and CDR2: MDHEN and SYDVKM. CDR3 length: 15 amino acids. CDR3 sequence reads: CASRWTGGSQETQYF. In DNA form, the CDR3 reads TGTGCCAGCAGGTGGACAGGTGGGTCCCAAGAGACCCAGTACTTC.

The chain recombines TRBV27 with TRBJ2-4; no reliable D call. The germline V and J ends were trimmed by 1 base and 2 bases, with 6 bases remaining between them. The germline gives CDR1 MNHEY, CDR2 SMNVEV (reference sequence). CDR3 size: 14 residues. CDR3 loop: CASSLLGPKNIQYF. In DNA form, the CDR3 reads TGTGCCAGCAGTTTATTAGGGCCCAAAAACATTCAGTACTTC.

This clonotype has a handful of counts. This rearrangement joins TRBV12-3 or TRBV12-4 to TRBJ2-2; weak D call: TRBD2 (5 bases). Deletions cut 2 bases from V and 8 bases from J, with 9 bases between. CDR3 length equals 13 residues. The CDR3 here is CASSLRERGELFF. CDR3 DNA: TGTGCCAGCAGTTTACGGGAACGAGGGGAGCTGTTTTTT.

This clonotype came up many times. This chain's CDR3 is CSATPGQGTAEAFF. The DNA of the CDR3 is TGCAGTGCTACTCCGGGACAGGGGACAGCTGAAGCTTTCTTT. The chain has TRBV20-1 and TRBJ1-1; 10 bases match TRBD1. The V gene's germline CDR1 is DFQATT and CDR2 SNEGSKA (reference sequence). The CDR3 runs to 14 residues. The J segment lost 6 bases and the V segment lost 4 bases, leaving 8 bases of the junction unmatched.

This chain links TRBV7-6 with TRBJ2-5; no definite D call. This CDR3 contains 13 residues. In germline, CDR1 is SGHVS, CDR2 FNYEAQ. V was clipped by 7 bases and J by 3 bases, with 12 bases between them. CDR3 sequence: CASKERWEETQYF. DNA of the CDR3: TGTGCCAGCAAAGAGCGATGGGAAGAGACCCAGTACTTC.

The chain links TRBV5-1 to TRBJ2-3; D gene unclear. The CDR3 has 16 amino acids. In germline, CDR1 is SGHRS, CDR2 YFSETQ. Trimming took off 5 bases at V and 2 bases at J, with 18 bases between the two ends. This CDR3 is CASSPEVGRSTDTQYF. CDR3 in DNA: TGCGCCAGCAGTCCAGAGGTGGGCCGATCCACAGATACGCAGTATTTT.

A few counts support this clonotype. The chain carries TRBV2 and TRBJ1-4, with a tentative D call TRBD1 (5 bases). Germline V gene sequence: CDR1 SNHLY, CDR2 FYNNEI. This CDR3 region has 14 residues. V lost 3 bases, J lost 8 bases, and 13 bases lay in between. The CDR3 DNA reads as TGTGCCAGCAGTGAGGGCAGGGTTCGAGAAAAACTGTTTTTT. Amino acid sequence: CASSEGRVREKLFF.